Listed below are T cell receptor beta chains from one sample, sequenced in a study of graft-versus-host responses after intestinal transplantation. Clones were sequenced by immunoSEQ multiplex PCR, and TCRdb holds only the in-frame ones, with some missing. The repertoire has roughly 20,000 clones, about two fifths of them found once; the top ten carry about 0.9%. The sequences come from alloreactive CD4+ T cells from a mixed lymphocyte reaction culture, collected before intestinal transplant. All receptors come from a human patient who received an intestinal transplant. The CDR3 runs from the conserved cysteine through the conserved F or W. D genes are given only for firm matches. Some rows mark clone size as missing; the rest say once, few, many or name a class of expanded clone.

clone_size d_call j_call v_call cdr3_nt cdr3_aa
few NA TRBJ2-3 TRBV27 TGTGCCAGCAGTCTTTTCCCCACAGATACGCAGTATTTT CASSLFPTDTQYF
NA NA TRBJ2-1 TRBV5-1 TGCGCCAGCAGCTTGGTGCAGGGTAGGTCCTACAATGAGCAGTTCTTC CASSLVQGRSYNEQFF
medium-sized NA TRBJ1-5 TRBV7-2 TGTGCCAGCAGCTTCCCTAGCCCGGCGAACAATCAGCCCCAGCATTTT CASSFPSPANNQPQHF
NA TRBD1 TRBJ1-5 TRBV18 TGTGCCAGCTCACCGAAAAGGGGGCAGCAGCCCCAGCATTTT CASSPKRGQQPQHF
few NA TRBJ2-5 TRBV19 TGTGCCAGTAGTACTACTAGCCGGTCCGGGTGGGCCCAGTACTTC CASSTTSRSGWAQYF
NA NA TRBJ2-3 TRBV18 TGTGCCAGCTCACCACGGGGGGATACGCAGTATTTT CASSPRGDTQYF
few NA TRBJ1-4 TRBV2 TGTGCCAGCAGTGAAAGGGGGGGTCCTAGGAGGGGAAAACTGTTTTTT CASSERGGPRRGKLFF
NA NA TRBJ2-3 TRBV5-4 TGTGCCAGCAGCCTCCCAACCCTTACAGATACGCAGTATTTT CASSLPTLTDTQYF
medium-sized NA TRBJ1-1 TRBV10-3 TGTGCCATCAAGGTGGACAGCCTGAACACTGAAGCTTTCTTT CAIKVDSLNTEAFF
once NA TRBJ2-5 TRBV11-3 TGTGCCAGCAGCTTAGTGGGGGGCCGGGCGGAGACCCAGTACTTC CASSLVGGRAETQYF
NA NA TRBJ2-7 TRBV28 TGTGCCAGCAACCTAGGACGGAGCTCCTACGAGCAGTACTTC CASNLGRSSYEQYF
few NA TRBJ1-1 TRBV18 TGTGCCAGCTCACCAGGGAACGGTGAAGCTTTCTTT CASSPGNGEAFF
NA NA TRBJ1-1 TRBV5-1 TGCGCCAGCAGCTTGTTACAGGGACGGACTGAAGCTTTCTTT CASSLLQGRTEAFF
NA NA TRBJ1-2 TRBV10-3 TGTGCCATCAGTGACCCCTTACGGGGAATCAATGGCTACACCTTC CAISDPLRGINGYTF
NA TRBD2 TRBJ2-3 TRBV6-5 TGTGCCAGCTCGCGCGGGGGGTACACAGATACGCAGTATTTT CASSRGGYTDTQYF
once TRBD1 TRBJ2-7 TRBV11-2 TGTGCCAGCAGCCGTCGACAGGGGGCCTACGAGCAGTACTTC CASSRRQGAYEQYF
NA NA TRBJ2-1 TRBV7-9 TGTGCCAGCACATTGGTCGCGGGGAACTACAATGAGCAGTTCTTC CASTLVAGNYNEQFF
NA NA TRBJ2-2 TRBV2 TGTGCCAGCAGTCGCATAGGGTGGCGGGAGCTGTTTTTT CASSRIGWRELFF
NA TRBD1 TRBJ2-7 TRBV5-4 TGTGCCAGCAGCCCCGGAGGCCGACAGGGTGAGCTCTACGAGCAGTACTTC CASSPGGRQGELYEQYF
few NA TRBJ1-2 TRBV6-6 TGTGCCAGCAGTTACAGCTCGGGGGGTAGGGGCTACACCTTC CASSYSSGGRGYTF
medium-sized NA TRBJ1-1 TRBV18 TGTGCCAGCTCACCGGGACTTCCCAACCCCACTGAAGCTTTCTTT CASSPGLPNPTEAFF
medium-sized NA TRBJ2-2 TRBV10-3 TGTGCCATCAGCATCACTAGATCCCGAGGCACCGGGGAGCTGTTTTTT CAISITRSRGTGELFF
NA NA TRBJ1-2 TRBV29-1 TGCAGCGTTGCACTGCGACGCGGTGGCTACACCTTC CSVALRRGGYTF
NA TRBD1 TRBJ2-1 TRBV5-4 TGTGCCAGCAGCTTGCCACCTGGACAGGGTAACTACAATGAGCAGTTCTTC CASSLPPGQGNYNEQFF
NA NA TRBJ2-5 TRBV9 TGTGCCAGCAGCGCCTCTAGCGTGAAAGAGACCCAGTACTTC CASSASSVKETQYF
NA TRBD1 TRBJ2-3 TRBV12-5 TGTGCTAGTGGTTTGGCACGGACAGGGACCTTTGGGGGGACGCAGTATTTT CASGLARTGTFGGTQYF
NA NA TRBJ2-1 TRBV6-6 TGTGCCAGCAGTTACCGGCGGGGCCCGCCATTCTTC CASSYRRGPPFF
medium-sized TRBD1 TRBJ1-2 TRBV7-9 TGTGCCAGCAGCATTCAGGGGGCAGTGGATGGCTACACCTTC CASSIQGAVDGYTF
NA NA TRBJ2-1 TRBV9 TGTGCCAGCAGCCCAGACCCACGGGGGTTGGACAATGAGCAGTTCTTC CASSPDPRGLDNEQFF
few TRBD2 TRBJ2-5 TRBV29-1 TGCAGCGTTGGGCCAGGGAGGGGCCTCGTGGGGGAGACCCAGTACTTC CSVGPGRGLVGETQYF
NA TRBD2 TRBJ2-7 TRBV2 TGTGCCAGCAGAAGACTAGCGGGGGCTTACGAGCAGTACTTC CASRRLAGAYEQYF
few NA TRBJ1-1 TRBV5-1 TGCGCCAGCAGCGAAACCGGGACACTGAACACTGAAGCTTTCTTT CASSETGTLNTEAFF
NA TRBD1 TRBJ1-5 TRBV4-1 TGCGCCAGCAGCGACTGGGGCAGGGGGGGTAGGAATCAGCCCCAGCATTTT CASSDWGRGGRNQPQHF
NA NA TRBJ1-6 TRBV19 TGTGCCAGCACCAACAGGGAGGGGTCTTCACCCCTCCACTTT CASTNREGSSPLHF
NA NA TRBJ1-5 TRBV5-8 TGTGCCAGCAGCTACTGGGGGAGCAATCAGCCCCAGCATTTT CASSYWGSNQPQHF
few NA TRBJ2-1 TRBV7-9 TGTGCCAGCAGCCGCCAGGGTGGCTTTGACAATGAGCAGTTCTTC CASSRQGGFDNEQFF
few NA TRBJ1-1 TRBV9 TGTGCCAGCAGCGTAGGGGCAGGGCGCCCCACTGAAGCTTTCTTT CASSVGAGRPTEAFF
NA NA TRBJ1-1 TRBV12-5 TGTGCTAGTGGTTTATTACGGGAAGCTTTCTTT CASGLLREAFF
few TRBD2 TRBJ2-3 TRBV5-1 TGCGCCAGCAGCCGGGGGGTCATGGGCACAGATACGCAGTATTTT CASSRGVMGTDTQYF
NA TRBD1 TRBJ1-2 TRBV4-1 TGCGCCAGCAGCCAGCGACAGGGCGGAGGCTATGGCTACACCTTC CASSQRQGGGYGYTF
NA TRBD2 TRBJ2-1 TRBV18 TGTGCCAGCTCCCGGGACTACAGGTACAATGAGCAGTTCTTC CASSRDYRYNEQFF
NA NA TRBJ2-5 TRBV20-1 TGCAGTGCCGCCCGAAGAGAGACCCAGTACTTC CSAARRETQYF
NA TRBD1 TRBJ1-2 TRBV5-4 TGTGCCAGCAGCTTGACCCAGGGGGGCTATGGCTACACCTTC CASSLTQGGYGYTF
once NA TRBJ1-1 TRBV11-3 TGTGCCAGCAGTTACGGCACTGAAGCTTTCTTT CASSYGTEAFF
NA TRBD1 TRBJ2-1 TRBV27 TGTGCCAGCAGGACGGGACAGGGTACCTACAATGAGCAGTTCTTC CASRTGQGTYNEQFF
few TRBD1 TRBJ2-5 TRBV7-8 TGTGCCAGCAGCGCGGGACAGGGGGCGTCGGGAGAGACCCAGTACTTC CASSAGQGASGETQYF
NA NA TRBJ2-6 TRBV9 TGTGCCAGCAGCTCTAGCGGAGAGGGGGCGAGTTTAGGGGCCAACGTCCTGACTTTC CASSSSGEGASLGANVLTF
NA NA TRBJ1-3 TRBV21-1 TGTGCCAGCAGCACAAGAAAGAAGTGGGAAAACACCATATATTTT CASSTRKKWENTIYF
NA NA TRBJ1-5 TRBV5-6 TGTGCCAGCAGCTTGGGGGAGGTTAAGCCCCAGCATTTT CASSLGEVKPQHF
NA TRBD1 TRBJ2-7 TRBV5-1 TGCGCCAGCAGCGCCCGGGACAGGAACTACGAGCAGTACTTC CASSARDRNYEQYF
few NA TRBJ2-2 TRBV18 TGTGCCAGCCAGAACACCGGGGAGCTGTTTTTT CASQNTGELFF
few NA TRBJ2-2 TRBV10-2 TGCGCCAGCAGTGAGGGACCTGTGAACACCGGGGAGCTGTTTTTT CASSEGPVNTGELFF
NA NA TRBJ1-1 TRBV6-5 TGTGCCAGCTCAGGGACCTTGAACACTGAAGCTTTCTTT CASSGTLNTEAFF
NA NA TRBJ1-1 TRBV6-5 TGTGCCAGCAGACGAGTAGGTAACACTGAAGCTTTCTTT CASRRVGNTEAFF
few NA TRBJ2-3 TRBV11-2 TGTGCCAGCAGCTTAGAGATGATGTCACAGTATTTT CASSLEMMSQYF
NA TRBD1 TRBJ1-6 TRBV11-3 TGTGCCAGCAGCTTACAGGGGGCTTATAATTCACCCCTCCACTTT CASSLQGAYNSPLHF
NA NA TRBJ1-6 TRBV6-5 TGTGCCAGTAGAGGGGGGTTAATCTATAATTCACCCCTCCACTTT CASRGGLIYNSPLHF